This TCR beta chain was observed in a study of cytomegalovirus exposure and HLA in healthy donors. On this clone: Its antigen remains unknown.

The CDR3 sequence is 20 residues long. Germline values: CDR1 SGHAT, CDR2 FQNNGV. Trimming shortened V by 0 bases and J by 0 bases, and 20 bases separated the two germline ends. This PCR relied on a set of 60 Vbeta primers and 13 Jbeta primers. Repertoires were generated with immunoSEQ multiplex PCR, while TCRdb's copy carries only in-frame clones and drops some. Seen here are roughly 140,000 clones, around a tenth observed once, and the top ten hold less than 2%. Study-level results: Sequencing likely caused a cluster of highly shared sequence variants.

Input material: PBMCs. The rearrangement links TRBV11-2 to TRBJ1-4; the D gene is possibly TRBD1 (6 bases). This TCR came from a male donor in good health and CMV-seronegative. CDR3 region: CASSLDRVGTPSATNEKLFF. CDR3 in DNA: TGTGCCAGCAGCTTAGATCGGGTTGGGACACCAAGTGCAACTAATGAAAAACTGTTTTTT.